Shown below are 31 T cell receptor beta chains from a single sample sequenced in a study of blood T cell repertoires in COVID-19. TCRdb's copy holds only in-frame clones and misses some; the assay was immunoSEQ multiplex PCR. Here the sample spans roughly 570,000 clones, approximately 91% being singletons. The material sequenced was peripheral blood. Receptor source: a woman in her forties or fifties with COVID-19, enrolled during active disease.

This clone appeared a few times. The CDR3 sequence: CASSSPRDRGAGSYGYTF. The CDR3 region has the DNA TGTGCCAGCAGCTCTCCCCGGGACAGGGGCGCTGGTAGCTATGGCTACACCTTC. The chain carries TRBV7-9 and TRBJ1-2; 10 bases map to TRBD1. CDR3 size: 18 residues. The junction had 15 bases not matched to a gene; V was cut back by 4 bases and J by 4 bases. The germline CDR1 and CDR2 sequences are SEHNR and FQNEAQ (reference sequence).

This chain links TRBV25-1 with TRBJ2-1; 8 nucleotides agree with TRBD2. V trimming: 6 bases; J trimming: 15 bases; junction bases outside the gene matches: 7. The CDR3 length is 11 residues. Germline values: CDR1 MGHDK, CDR2 SYGVNS. The chain's CDR3 is CASSPGGGSFF. CDR3 DNA sequence: TGTGCCAGCAGCCCGGGGGGGGGTTCGTTCTTC.

V and J are TRBV3-1 (or the pseudogene TRBV3-2) and TRBJ1-1; possibly TRBD1 for D (6 bases). Germline-derived CDR1 and CDR2 are LGHDT and YNNKEL (reference sequence). Deletions cut 6 bases from V and 1 base from J, with 15 bases between. The CDR3 covers 15 residues. The CDR3 coding sequence is TGTGCCAGCAGTCAAACCGGGACACCGAACACTGAAGCTTTCTTT. This sequence encodes CASSQTGTPNTEAFF.

This clone has only a few counts. The rearrangement uses TRBV6-5 and TRBJ1-6, with D possibly TRBD1 on 5 matching bases. This CDR3 contains 13 residues. Germline CDR1 reads MNHEY; CDR2 reads SVGAGI. V dropped 2 bases and J dropped 6 bases, with 5 bases sitting between them. The CDR3 reads CASSYDSNSPLHF. As DNA, the CDR3 is TGTGCCAGCAGTTACGACAGTAATTCACCCCTCCACTTT.

The chain joins TRBV9 to TRBJ1-3; D ambiguous. The V end was cut by 0 bases, the J end by 0 bases, with 4 bases between. The CDR3 runs to 14 residues. The germline CDR1 and CDR2 sequences are SGDLS and YYNGEE. The CDR3 coding sequence is TGTGCCAGCAGCGTAGCAAACTCTGGAAACACCATATATTTT. Amino acids: CASSVANSGNTIYF.

The V and J genes are TRBV18 and TRBJ1-1; possible D gene TRBD1, 6 bases. CDR3 length: 17 residues. The ends were cut back, 3 bases at V and 5 bases at J, with 22 bases in the middle. The germline gives CDR1 KGHSH, CDR2 LQKENI. CDR3 nucleotide sequence: TGTGCCAGCTCACCCCAGGCGGGCCTCAGGGGAGGGACTGAAGCTTTCTTT. Encoded protein: CASSPQAGLRGGTEAFF.

This clone was picked up a small number of times. Different DNA sequences within this sample yield the same CDR3. The gene calls are TRBV18 and TRBJ1-3, with 7 bases aligning to TRBD1. The CDR3 is made up of 15 amino acids. Germline CDR1 and CDR2: KGHSH and LQKENI. J gave up 0 bases and V 6 bases, and 5 bases lay outside the gene matches. CDR3 sequence: CASSPGQSSGNTIYF. The CDR3 DNA reads TGTGCCAGCTCCCCGGGACAGTCCTCTGGAAACACCATATATTTT.

The chain recombines TRBV5-1 with TRBJ1-1; tentative D call: TRBD1 (6 bases). V shed 3 bases and J shed 2 bases, with 11 bases lying between them. CDR3 length equals 14 residues. Per germline, CDR1 SGHRS and CDR2 YFSETQ. CDR3 in amino acids: CASSSRGLNTEAFF. The CDR3 DNA is TGCGCCAGCAGCTCCAGGGGCCTCAACACTGAAGCTTTCTTT.

The chain recombines TRBV11-2 with TRBJ1-2; tentatively, D is TRBD1 (6 bases). CDR1 SGHAT and CDR2 FQNNGV come from the germline V gene. Trimming removed 2 bases at V and 8 bases at J, with 9 bases between. CDR3 size: 12 residues. DNA of the CDR3: TGTGCCAGCAGCTTAACAGGGCAGGGCTACACCTTC. Translated, it gives CASSLTGQGYTF.

V is TRBV27 and J is TRBJ2-7, with D possibly being TRBD2 (6 bases). The V and J ends lost 5 bases and 1 base respectively, with 21 bases between them. The germline V gene has CDR1 MNHEY and CDR2 SMNVEV (reference sequence). The CDR3 length is 17 residues. In nucleotides, the CDR3 is TGTGCCAGCAGTCCTACCTTAGGCGGGGTTAAATCCTACGAGCAGTACTTC. This codes for CASSPTLGGVKSYEQYF.

This clone was seen a single time. The rearrangement links TRBV5-1 to TRBJ1-1; the match to TRBD1 covers 8 bases. Per the germline V gene, CDR1 is SGHRS and CDR2 is YFSETQ. V lost 4 bases, J lost 5 bases, and 7 bases stayed unmatched. The CDR3 has 14 amino acids. In DNA form, the CDR3 reads TGCGCCAGCAGCCTTAAACAGGGGGAGACTGAAGCTTTCTTT. Its protein product is CASSLKQGETEAFF.

The chain combines TRBV30 with TRBJ2-7; D is ambiguous. There are 12 residues in the CDR3. Germline assignment: CDR1 GTSNPN and CDR2 SVGIG (reference sequence). V was cut by 0 bases and J by 1 base, with 4 bases left in between. CDR3 sequence reads: CAWSVYSYEQYF. As DNA, the CDR3 is TGTGCCTGGAGTGTATATTCCTACGAGCAGTACTTC.

The chain links TRBV19 to TRBJ1-4, with 8 bases lining up with TRBD1. With 11 bases clipped from V and 1 base from J, the junction kept 15 bases outside the gene matches. CDR1 LNHDA and CDR2 SQIVND come from the germline V gene (reference sequence). The CDR3 covers 17 residues. For the CDR3, the DNA is TGTGCCTCAACCGAGGGGGACAGGCCTCTAACTAATGAAAAACTGTTTTTT. Translated, it gives CASTEGDRPLTNEKLFF.

V is TRBV2 and J is TRBJ1-2; 7 positions agree with TRBD1. CDR1 and CDR2 from the germline V gene are SNHLY and FYNNEI. CDR3 length equals 14 residues. With V trimmed by 6 bases and J by 4 bases, 8 bases remained unmatched. CDR3 loop: CASRSRDSLYGYTF. CDR3 nucleotide sequence: TGTGCCAGCAGAAGCCGGGACAGCCTCTATGGCTACACCTTC.

The chain couples TRBV2 to TRBJ1-2; D is undetermined. This CDR3 contains 13 residues. Trimming took off 8 bases at V and 2 bases at J, with 12 bases between the two ends. Looked up from germline, CDR1 is SNHLY and CDR2 is FYNNEI. The CDR3: CASCRHLNYGYTF. As DNA, the CDR3 is TGTGCCAGCTGCCGACACTTGAACTATGGCTACACCTTC.

This chain connects TRBV5-5 to TRBJ2-2, with 8 bases matching TRBD1. V lost 0 bases, J lost 4 bases, and 8 bases stayed unmatched. Germline CDR1 and CDR2: SGHKS and YYEKEE (reference sequence). The CDR3 totals 17 residues. The CDR3 sequence: CASSLDPGGSSTGELFF. The CDR3, as DNA: TGTGCCAGCAGCTTGGACCCAGGGGGCAGTAGCACCGGGGAGCTGTTTTTT.

The chain has TRBV18 and TRBJ1-5; weak D call: TRBD1 (5 bases). Germline V gene sequence: CDR1 KGHSH, CDR2 LQKENI. With 4 bases removed from V and 3 bases from J, the gap between germline ends came to 10 bases. The CDR3 is 14 amino acids. CDR3 in amino acids: CASSLTVLNQPQHF. CDR3 DNA sequence: TGTGCCAGCTCACTGACAGTCCTCAATCAGCCCCAGCATTTT.

The chain couples TRBV6-5 to TRBJ1-3; 7 bases match TRBD1. The ends lost 4 bases at V and 2 bases at J; junction bases unmatched: 2. CDR3 length equals 14 residues. CDR1 and CDR2 (germline): MNHEY, SVGAGI. CDR3 in DNA: TGTGCCAGCAGTTCTACAGGGGCTGGAAACACCATATATTTT. Translated, it gives CASSSTGAGNTIYF.

The chain combines TRBV3-1 (or the pseudogene TRBV3-2) with TRBJ2-3, with D possibly TRBD1 on 6 matching bases. The germline V gene has CDR1 LGHDT and CDR2 YNNKEL (reference sequence). The CDR3 spans 13 residues. The ends were cut back, 6 bases at V and 0 bases at J, with 7 bases in the middle. Here the CDR3 DNA reads TGTGCCAGCAGGAGGGGGAGCACAGATACGCAGTATTTT. Amino acids: CASRRGSTDTQYF.

This CDR3 reads CASITDRGTQPQHF. The CDR3 coding sequence is TGTGCCAGCATTACAGACAGGGGAACGCAGCCCCAGCATTTT. This chain links TRBV6-5 with TRBJ1-5, with TRBD1 identical over 8 bases. Losses at the gene ends were 7 bases for V and 7 bases for J; bases not matched to a gene: 9. Germline CDR1 reads MNHEY; CDR2 reads SVGAGI. This CDR3 is 14 amino acids long.

V gene TRBV10-1 combines with J gene TRBJ2-3; TRBD2 might be the D (5 bases). CDR3 length: 13 amino acids. V was cut by 8 bases and J by 0 bases, with 9 bases left in between. The germline CDR1 and CDR2 sequences are WNHNN and SYGVQD (reference sequence). CDR3 residues: CASARVSTDTQYF. The DNA for the CDR3 is TGCGCCAGCGCGCGGGTTAGCACAGATACGCAGTATTTT.

The chain couples TRBV14 to TRBJ1-1; possibly TRBD1 for D (5 bases). The CDR3 is made up of 13 amino acids. The ends were cut back, 8 bases at V and 5 bases at J, with 15 bases in the middle. CDR1 is SGHDN and CDR2 is FVKESK in the germline V gene. This CDR3 is CASRRITGTEAFF. CDR3 DNA sequence: TGTGCCAGCCGAAGGATTACAGGAACTGAAGCTTTCTTT.

The V call is TRBV15, the J call TRBJ1-6; D not certain. CDR1 is LNHNV, CDR2 YYDKDF, per germline (reference sequence). V was trimmed by 0 bases and J by 6 bases, leaving 18 bases between them. The CDR3 contains 18 residues. The DNA for the CDR3 is TGTGCCACCAGCAGAGAGGGCCCGAGTGTAGTTAGTAATTCACCCCTCCACTTT. Residues: CATSREGPSVVSNSPLHF. The whole variable domain, filled in from reference TRBV15 and TRBJ1-6, reads DAMVIQNPRYQVTQFGKPVTLSCSQTLNHNVMYWYQQKSSQAPKLLFHYYDKDFNNEADTPDNFQSRRPNTSFCFLDIRSPGLGDTAMYLCATSREGPSVVSNSPLHFGNGTRLTVT.

The chain joins TRBV6-5 to TRBJ1-4; the match to TRBD1 covers 7 bases. There are 12 residues in the CDR3. Germline V gene lookup returns CDR1 MNHEY and CDR2 SVGAGI. Trimming took 8 bases from V and 7 from J; bases not matched to a gene: 4. This CDR3 is CASGDSPEKLFF. Here the CDR3 DNA reads TGTGCCAGCGGGGACAGCCCTGAAAAACTGTTTTTT.

The rearrangement links TRBV11-1 to TRBJ1-2; TRBD1 might be the D (6 bases). Germline V gives CDR1 SGHAT, CDR2 FQDESV (reference sequence). The length of the CDR3 is 13 residues. The V and J ends lost 5 bases and 1 base respectively, with 8 bases between them. The CDR3 DNA follows: TGTGCCAGCAGCAACAGGGTTAACTATGGCTACACCTTC. Translated, it gives CASSNRVNYGYTF.

This clone has only one observation. The chain recombines TRBV2 with TRBJ1-2, with 12 bases fitting TRBD1. V lost 6 bases to trimming and J lost 5 bases; unmatched junction nucleotides: 10. Germline lookup yields CDR1 SNHLY and CDR2 FYNNEI. CDR3 length: 16 amino acids. This CDR3 is CASSPRDRGLYYGYTF. CDR3 nucleotide sequence: TGTGCCAGCAGCCCCCGGGACAGGGGGCTTTATTATGGCTACACCTTC.

This chain joins TRBV28 and TRBJ1-1; no clear D. Trimming left V 4 bases short and J 6 bases short, with 6 bases between. The CDR3 covers 11 residues. From germline, CDR1 is MDHEN and CDR2 SYDVKM. The CDR3 DNA follows: TGTGCCAGCAGTTCAGATCCTGAAGCTTTCTTT. Its protein product is CASSSDPEAFF.

V usage is TRBV18 and J usage is TRBJ1-5; D perhaps matches TRBD1 (5 bases). The ends were cut back, 6 bases at V and 5 bases at J, with 14 bases in the middle. The CDR3 has 14 residues. Per germline, CDR1 KGHSH and CDR2 LQKENI. Here the CDR3 reads CASSSEGADQPQHF. Here the CDR3 DNA reads TGTGCCAGCTCGTCCGAAGGGGCCGATCAGCCCCAGCATTTT. Filled out from reference TRBV18 and TRBJ1-5, the complete variable domain reads NAGVMQNPRHLVRRRGQEARLRCSPMKGHSHVYWYRQLPEEGLKFMVYLQKENIIDESGMPKERFSAEFPKEGPSILRIQQVVRGDSAAYFCASSSEGADQPQHFGDGTRLSIL.

This clone has only a few counts. DNA of the CDR3: TGCGCCAGCAGCCGCCCGACAGGGAACGAAAAACTGTTTTTT. Its protein is CASSRPTGNEKLFF. This sequence joins TRBV4-1 and TRBJ1-4; 7 nucleotides line up with TRBD1. With V trimmed by 4 bases and J by 8 bases, 7 bases remained unmatched. CDR1 and CDR2 (germline): MGHRA, YSYEKL. CDR3 length: 14 residues.

The V call is TRBV18, the J call TRBJ2-5, with 8 bases that match TRBD1. Trimming removed 3 bases from V and 0 bases from J; junction bases left unmatched: 6. In germline, CDR1 is KGHSH, CDR2 LQKENI. The CDR3 runs 16 residues. The CDR3 region is CASSPNGDRYQETQYF. DNA for the CDR3: TGTGCCAGCTCACCGAACGGGGACAGGTACCAAGAGACCCAGTACTTC.

V gene TRBV18 combines with J gene TRBJ2-1; a weak D match, TRBD2 (5 bases). V lost 4 bases, J lost 6 bases, and 13 bases lay in between. This CDR3 has 14 amino acids. Germline CDR1 KGHSH, CDR2 LQKENI. CDR3 coding DNA: TGTGCCAGCTCACGAGGACCCCGGGGCAATGAGCAGTTCTTC. Its protein product is CASSRGPRGNEQFF.